The TCR beta chain described here comes from a study of shared clonotypes between healthy human individuals. Repertoires were generated with immunoSEQ multiplex PCR, while TCRdb's copy carries only in-frame clones and drops some. The data contain under 650,000 clones, 90% to 96% of them singletons. Donors were healthy HIV-negative adults without recently reported acute infections or vaccinations. The CDR3 has 13 amino acids. V gave up 5 bases and J gave up 0 bases, with 7 bases separating them. CDR1 is SEHNR, CDR2 FQNEAQ, per germline (reference sequence). The TCR sequence derives from a woman in her thirties in good health. The chain recombines TRBV7-9 with TRBJ1-2; D remains ambiguous. Material: naive CD4+ T cells sorted from blood. Subset meaning: CD45RA+ positively selected. This CDR3 reads CASSPSTNYGYTF. Here the CDR3 DNA reads TGTGCCAGCAGCCCGAGTACTAACTATGGCTACACCTTC.